The clone carrying this TCR beta chain is a singleton in its sample. Its antigen is not identified. CDR1 SQVTM and CDR2 ANQGSEA come from the germline V gene. The CDR3 runs 14 residues. With V trimmed by 4 bases and J by 4 bases, 6 bases remained unmatched. This specimen belongs to a study of cytomegalovirus exposure and HLA in healthy donors. Use of 60 Vbeta and 13 Jbeta primers characterized the PCR. Sequencing was performed with immunoSEQ multiplex PCR; in TCRdb, only in-frame clones are kept and a portion is missing. Seen here are over 90,000 clones, roughly 79% observed once, and the top ten hold under 3.5%. Whole-study findings and limits: Roughly uniform sequencing depth across donors was assumed, possibly incorrectly. Cytomegalovirus association was listed for approximately 150 TCR beta chains. The sole available immune exposure information was CMV serostatus.

This chain uses TRBV29-1 with TRBJ1-5, with 8 positions matching TRBD1. This sequence was found in a female donor in good health and CMV-seropositive. Source material: PBMCs. The DNA of the CDR3 is TGCAGCGTTGTAGATCAGGGGGCAAATCAGCCCCAGCATTTT. Protein product: CSVVDQGANQPQHF.